This passage covers 9 T cell receptor beta chains from one sample sequenced in a study of T cells in women clearing cervical HPV infection. TCRdb keeps only in-frame clones here, not all; method: immunoSEQ multiplex PCR. Reported are fewer than 40,000 clones; the ten largest clones contain 1.4%. Sequenced material: blood buffy coat. The receptors here all came from a woman between 18 and 75 years old with a cervical HPV16 infection that either progressed to CIN3+ or cleared (not recorded which).

As for this clone: The DNA ends 3 residues before the CDR3 does, and the rest of the CDR3 is filled in from the germline J gene. The chain recombines TRBV11-2 with TRBJ2-2; no clear D. V dropped 1 base and J dropped 8 bases, with 14 bases sitting between them. The CDR3 runs to 15 residues. The germline V gene encodes CDR1 SGHAT and CDR2 FQNNGV. CDR3 sequence reads: CASSLVGFARGELFF. Partial CDR3 DNA: TGTGCCAGCAGCTTAGTAGGGTTCGCCCGTGGGGAG.

As to this clone: The sequence runs out 3 residues before the end of the CDR3; the remainder is reconstructed from the germline J gene. The genes are TRBV7-3 and TRBJ2-7; D is undetermined. Germline CDR1 and CDR2: SGHTA and FQGTGA. The V end lost 2 bases, the J end lost 2 bases, and 7 bases lay between the germline ends. The CDR3 is 13 residues long. The CDR3 is CASSLVVAYEQYF. CDR3 DNA (partial): TGTGCCAGCAGCTTAGTAGTGGCCTACGAG.

On this clone itself: The read gets to within 3 residues of the CDR3 end, and the germline J gene fills in the rest. The chain employs TRBV19 and TRBJ2-7; 9 nucleotides align to TRBD1. The CDR3 is 15 residues long. Germline values: CDR1 LNHDA, CDR2 SQIVND (reference sequence). V dropped 5 bases and J dropped 2; count of bases not matched to a gene: 7. The sequenced part of the CDR3 DNA is TGTGCCAGTAGTCCTGGGACAGGGACAACCTACGAG. This encodes CASSPGTGTTYE. The CDR3 in full is CASSPGTGTTYEQYF. Combining the CDR3 with reference TRBV19 and TRBJ2-7 gives the whole variable domain DGGITQSPKYLFRKEGQNVTLSCEQNLNHDAMYWYRQDPGQGLRLIYYSQIVNDFQKGDIAEGYSVSREKKESFPLTVTSAQKNPTAFYLCASSPGTGTTYEQYFGPGTRLTVT.

Note on this clone: The CDR3 end falls 3 residues outside the read, so it is completed with the germline J gene. The chain uses TRBV5-4 and TRBJ2-3; no clear D gene. Per germline, CDR1 SGHNT and CDR2 YYREEE (reference sequence). The CDR3 covers 12 residues. V lost 4 bases and J lost 5, with 8 bases in between. The CDR3 loop is CASSPEGDTQYF. Incomplete CDR3 DNA: TGTGCCAGCAGCCCCGAAGGAGATACG.

In the case of this clone: The read terminates 3 residues ahead of where the CDR3 ends, so the germline J gene completes it. This chain joins TRBV11-3 and TRBJ2-7, with a tentative D call TRBD1 (5 bases). The germline V gene encodes CDR1 SGHNT and CDR2 YENEEA. The CDR3 totals 13 residues. Trimming took 0 bases from V and 6 from J, leaving 9 bases between them. The chain's CDR3 is CASSLDQGSEQYF. Incomplete CDR3 DNA: TGTGCCAGCAGCTTAGATCAGGGTAGCGAG.

Details on this clone: The read terminates 3 residues before the CDR3 end, so the remaining end is supplied by the germline J gene. The chain employs TRBV20-1 and TRBJ2-7, with 9 bases lining up with TRBD1. This CDR3 comprises 18 residues. Germline loops: CDR1 DFQATT, CDR2 SNEGSKA (reference sequence). The ends lost 6 bases at V and 0 bases at J; junction bases unmatched: 18. The CDR3 bases that were read are TGCAGTGCCAGCCCCGGGACAGGGCCTCAGGCTATCTCCTACGAG. Protein sequence: CSASPGTGPQAISYE. The CDR3 in its entirety is CSASPGTGPQAISYEQYF.

CDR3 amino acids: CASSSGDMNTGELFF. The covered CDR3 bases are TGCGCCAGCAGCTCCGGGGACATGAACACCGGGGAG. The V gene is TRBV5-1, the J gene TRBJ2-2; D might be TRBD1 (6 bases). The read terminates 3 residues ahead of where the CDR3 ends, so the germline J gene completes it. Trimming stripped 3 bases from V and 1 base from J, with 10 bases between. Germline assignment: CDR1 SGHRS and CDR2 YFSETQ. The length of the CDR3 is 15 residues.

In regard to this clone: The sequence runs out 3 residues before the end of the CDR3; the remainder is reconstructed from the germline J gene. The V gene is TRBV20-1, the J gene TRBJ2-5; D uncertain. Trimming shortened V by 6 bases and J by 1 base, and 21 bases separated the two germline ends. Germline CDR1 and CDR2: DFQATT and SNEGSKA (reference sequence). The CDR3 extends over 16 amino acids. The CDR3 sequence is CSALNPLTPPQETQYF. The sequenced CDR3 bases are TGCAGTGCCCTAAACCCCCTGACTCCGCCCCAAGAGACC.

Points on this clone: The sequenced fragment ends 3 residues before the CDR3 boundary, so the rest is inferred from the germline J gene. This chain uses TRBV7-9 with TRBJ1-1, with a possible D match to TRBD1 (5 bases). Deletions cut 5 bases from V and 7 bases from J, with 8 bases between. Germline loops: CDR1 SEHNR, CDR2 FQNEAQ (reference sequence). The CDR3 totals 11 residues. CDR3 bases read: TGTGCCAGCAGCCAAAGGGGTGAA. Its translation is CASSQRGE. The full CDR3 sequence reads CASSQRGEAFF.